The present TCR beta chain was sequenced within a study of patients and donors after allogeneic stem cell transplantation. The length of the CDR3 is 13 residues. Germline CDR1 and CDR2: KGHSY and FQNENV. Trimming cost V 3 bases and J 7 bases, with 12 bases left between them. TCRdb processed the RT-PCR reads anew with MiXCR; each CDR3 protein has one entry. The sample has fewer than 12,000 distinct CDR3 sequences, roughly a fifth seen once. This TCR was sampled from a human donor who was either an allogeneic HSCT recipient or a stem cell or donor lymphocyte infusion donor (not recorded which). It is not recorded whose cells these are; they may come from a transplant donor. Input material: blood, either unsorted or a sorted T cell fraction (not recorded which). The V gene is TRBV16, the J gene TRBJ1-1; D is unresolved. In DNA, the CDR3 is TGTGCCAGCAGCCAGATGACGGAATATGAAGCTTTCTTT. Translating gives CASSQMTEYEAFF.